The present entry profiles one T cell receptor (beta chain) with its context. This CDR3 is built from 15 residues. Germline V gene sequence: CDR1 SGHTA, CDR2 FQGTGA. V lost 0 bases and J lost 5, with 14 bases in between. This entry comes from a study of cytotoxic CD8 clonotypes in ibrutinib-treated CLL. Only in-frame clones appear in the TCRdb table, and some are missing; sequencing was by immunoSEQ multiplex PCR. This table holds 130,000 to 150,000 clones, less than 95% found once. The material sequenced was PBMCs, taken after 12 months of ibrutinib treatment. V is TRBV7-3 and J is TRBJ2-7, with a tentative D call TRBD2 (6 bases). The TCR was taken from a human donor with chronic lymphocytic leukemia. This chain's CDR3 is CASSLTGTRTNEQYF. CDR3 nucleotides: TGTGCCAGCAGCTTAACGGGGACTCGTACTAACGAGCAGTACTTC.